This TCR beta chain came from a study of persistence of HIV-infected CD4 T cells. Study-wide results and limits: Degenerate expanded CDR3beta sequences were enriched among CMV- and Gag-responding cells.

The libraries were made with immunoSEQ version 4 in survey mode. Assay: immunoSEQ multiplex PCR; the TCRdb copy retains only in-frame clones and omits some. The sample consists of some 30,000 clones, around 76% of them appearing once. Stimulation used approximately 10 ug/mL lysate from CMV-infected fibroblasts. Sorted nonresponding memory CD4+ T cells were CD40L-negative, CD69-negative, CD45RO-high. With respect to this clone: The antigen is undetermined.

The V gene end was trimmed by 7 bases and the J gene end by 5 bases; junction bases not matched to a gene: 14. Germline CDR1 is KGHDR and CDR2 is SFDVKD. This CDR3 spans 17 amino acids. This material consisted of CD4+ T cells sorted from PBMCs after approximately 19-hour stimulation, taken from a patient who received antiretroviral therapy. The receptor's source is an adult woman with HIV who was CMV-seropositive. This chain joins TRBV24-1 and TRBJ2-2; 8 nucleotides match TRBD2. CDR3 bases: TGTGCCACCAGCCCAGACCTCACTAGCGGAGTGACCGGGGAGCTGTTTTTT. This codes for CATSPDLTSGVTGELFF.